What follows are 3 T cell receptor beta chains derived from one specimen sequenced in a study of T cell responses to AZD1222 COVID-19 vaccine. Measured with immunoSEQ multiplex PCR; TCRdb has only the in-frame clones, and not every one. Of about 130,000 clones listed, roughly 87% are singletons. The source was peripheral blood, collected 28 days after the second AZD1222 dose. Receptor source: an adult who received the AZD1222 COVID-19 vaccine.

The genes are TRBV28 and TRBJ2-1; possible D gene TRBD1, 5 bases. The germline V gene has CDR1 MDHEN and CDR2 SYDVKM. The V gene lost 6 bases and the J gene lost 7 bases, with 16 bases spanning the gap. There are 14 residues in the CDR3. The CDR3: CASSPPDSRNEQFF. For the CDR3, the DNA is TGTGCCAGCAGCCCCCCCGACAGTCGGAATGAGCAGTTCTTC.

This CDR3 reads CASSQGPGGGEETQYF. Here the CDR3 DNA reads TGTGCCAGCAGCCAAGGACCAGGGGGCGGGGAAGAGACCCAGTACTTC. This rearrangement joins TRBV3-1 (or the pseudogene TRBV3-2) to TRBJ2-5; 8 bases align to TRBD1. The CDR3 contains 16 residues. The germline CDR1 and CDR2 sequences are LGHDT and YNNKEL (reference sequence). V dropped 1 base and J dropped 3; count of bases not matched to a gene: 7.

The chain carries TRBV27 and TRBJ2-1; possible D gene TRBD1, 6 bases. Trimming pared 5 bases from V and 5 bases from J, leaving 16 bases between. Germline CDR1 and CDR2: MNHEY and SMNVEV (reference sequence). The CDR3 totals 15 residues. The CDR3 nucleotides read TGTGCCAGCAGTCAGGGTTGGGGGCGCGACAATGAGCAGTTCTTC. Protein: CASSQGWGRDNEQFF.